This T cell receptor (beta chain) was recorded in a study of cytomegalovirus exposure and HLA in healthy donors. PCR involved 60 Vbeta and 13 Jbeta primers. Here immunoSEQ multiplex PCR was the method, and the copy in TCRdb shows in-frame clones only, minus some. The sample has tens of thousands of clones; 65% to 85% are singletons. Germline V lookup: CDR1 MDHEN, CDR2 SYDVKM. CDR3 length equals 13 residues. The J segment lost 8 bases and the V segment lost 7 bases, leaving 5 bases of the junction unmatched. The specimen was PBMCs. The J gene is TRBJ2-1, the V gene TRBV28; TRBD2 matches at 10 bases. The sequence was collected from a man between 60 and 70 years old in good health and CMV-seropositive. This CDR3 is CASKREGQDEQFF. In DNA form, the CDR3 reads TGTGCCAGCAAGCGGGAGGGCCAGGATGAGCAGTTCTTC.